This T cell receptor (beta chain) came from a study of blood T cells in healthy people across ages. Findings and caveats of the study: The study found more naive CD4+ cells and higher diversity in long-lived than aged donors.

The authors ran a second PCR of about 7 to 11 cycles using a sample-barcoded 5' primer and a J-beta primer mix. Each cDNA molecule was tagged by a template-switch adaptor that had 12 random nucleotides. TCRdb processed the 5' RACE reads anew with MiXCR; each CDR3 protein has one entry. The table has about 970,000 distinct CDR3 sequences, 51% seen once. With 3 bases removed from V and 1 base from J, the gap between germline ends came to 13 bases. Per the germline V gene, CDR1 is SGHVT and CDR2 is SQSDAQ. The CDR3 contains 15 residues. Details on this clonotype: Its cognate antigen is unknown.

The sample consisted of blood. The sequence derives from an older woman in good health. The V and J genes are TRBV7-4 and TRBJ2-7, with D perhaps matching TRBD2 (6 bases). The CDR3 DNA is TGTGCCAGCAGCTTGAGGACTATGGGATCCTACGAGCAGTACTTC. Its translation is CASSLRTMGSYEQYF.